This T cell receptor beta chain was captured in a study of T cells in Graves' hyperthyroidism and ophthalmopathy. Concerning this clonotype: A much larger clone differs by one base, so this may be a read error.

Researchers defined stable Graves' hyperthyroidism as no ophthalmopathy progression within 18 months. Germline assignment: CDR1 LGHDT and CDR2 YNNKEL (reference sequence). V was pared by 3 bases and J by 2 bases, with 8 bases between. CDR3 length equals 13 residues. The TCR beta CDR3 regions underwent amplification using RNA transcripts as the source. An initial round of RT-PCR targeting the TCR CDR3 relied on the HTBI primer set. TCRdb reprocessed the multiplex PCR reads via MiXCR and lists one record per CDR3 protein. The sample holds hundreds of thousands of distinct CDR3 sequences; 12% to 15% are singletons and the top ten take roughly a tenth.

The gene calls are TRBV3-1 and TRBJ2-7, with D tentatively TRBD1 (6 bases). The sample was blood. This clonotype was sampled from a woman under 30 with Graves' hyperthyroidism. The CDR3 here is CASSHGQTYEQYF. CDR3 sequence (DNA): TGTGCCAGCAGCCACGGACAGACCTACGAGCAGTACTTC.